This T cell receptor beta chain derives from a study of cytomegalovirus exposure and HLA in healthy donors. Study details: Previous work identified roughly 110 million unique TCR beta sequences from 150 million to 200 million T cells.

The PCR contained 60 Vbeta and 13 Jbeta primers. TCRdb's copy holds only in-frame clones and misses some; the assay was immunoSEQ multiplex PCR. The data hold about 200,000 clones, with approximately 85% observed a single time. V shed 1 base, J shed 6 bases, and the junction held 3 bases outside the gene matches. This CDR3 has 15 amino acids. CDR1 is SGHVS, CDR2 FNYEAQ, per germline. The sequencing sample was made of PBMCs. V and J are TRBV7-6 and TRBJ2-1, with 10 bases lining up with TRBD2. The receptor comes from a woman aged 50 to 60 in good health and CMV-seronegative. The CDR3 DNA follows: TGTGCCAGCAGCTTAGAAAGCGGGAGGGCCAATGAGCAGTTCTTC. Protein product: CASSLESGRANEQFF.